This paragraph reports one T cell receptor (beta chain). This record comes from a study of blood T cell repertoires in COVID-19. Study details: Acute and convalescent COVID-19 samples came from the United States, Italy and Spain.

Original handling: Amplification from reference gene primers served as the basis for estimated nucleated cell counts. Here immunoSEQ multiplex PCR was the method, and the copy in TCRdb shows in-frame clones only, minus some. That table furnishes V, J and clone size, whereas the DNA furnished D and trimming. Among 52,000 or so clones, around nine tenths were seen once, and the ten largest hold 7.5% to 9.5%. This receptor was taken from a woman in her seventies with active COVID-19. Sequenced sample: peripheral blood.

CDR3 protein: CASSLGTGNGQPQHF. CDR3 DNA: TGTGCCAGTAGTCTAGGGACAGGGAACGGTCAGCCCCAGCATTTT. The chain uses TRBV19 and TRBJ1-5; TRBD1 agrees at 9 bases. Germline-derived CDR1 and CDR2 are LNHDA and SQIVND (reference sequence). With 5 bases clipped from V and 6 bases from J, the junction kept 8 bases outside the gene matches. The CDR3 has 15 residues.